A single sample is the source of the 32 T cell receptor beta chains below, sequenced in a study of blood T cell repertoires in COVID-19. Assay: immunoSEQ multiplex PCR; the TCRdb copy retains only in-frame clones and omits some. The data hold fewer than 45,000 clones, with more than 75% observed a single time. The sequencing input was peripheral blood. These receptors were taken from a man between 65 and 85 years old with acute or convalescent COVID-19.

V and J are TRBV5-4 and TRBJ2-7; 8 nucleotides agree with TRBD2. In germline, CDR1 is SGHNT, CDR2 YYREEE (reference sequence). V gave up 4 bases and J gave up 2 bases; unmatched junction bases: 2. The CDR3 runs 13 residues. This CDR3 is CASSPLAAYEQYF. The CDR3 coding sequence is TGTGCCAGCAGCCCACTAGCGGCCTACGAGCAGTACTTC.

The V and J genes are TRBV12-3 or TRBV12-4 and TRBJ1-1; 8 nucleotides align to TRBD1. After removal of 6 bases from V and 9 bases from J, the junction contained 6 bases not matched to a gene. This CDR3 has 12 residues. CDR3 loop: CASRRQGYQAFF. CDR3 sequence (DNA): TGTGCCAGCAGGCGACAGGGGTATCAAGCTTTCTTT.

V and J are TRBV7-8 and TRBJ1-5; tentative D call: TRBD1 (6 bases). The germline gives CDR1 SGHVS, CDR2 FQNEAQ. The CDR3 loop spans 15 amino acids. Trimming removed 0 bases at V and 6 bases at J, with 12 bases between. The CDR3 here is CASSLAEGGGQPQHF. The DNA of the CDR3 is TGTGCCAGCAGCTTAGCGGAGGGAGGGGGTCAGCCCCAGCATTTT.

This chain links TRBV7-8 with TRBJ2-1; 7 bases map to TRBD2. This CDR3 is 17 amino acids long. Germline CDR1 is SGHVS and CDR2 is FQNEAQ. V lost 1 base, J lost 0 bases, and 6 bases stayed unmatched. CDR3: CASSLGASGISYNEQFF. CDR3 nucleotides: TGTGCCAGCAGCTTAGGCGCTAGCGGCATCTCCTACAATGAGCAGTTCTTC. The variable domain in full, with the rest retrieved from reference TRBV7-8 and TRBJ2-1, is GAGVSQSPRYKVAKRGQDVALRCDPISGHVSLFWYQQALGQGPEFLTYFQNEAQLDKSGLPSDRFFAERPEGSVSTLKIQRTQQEDSAVYLCASSLGASGISYNEQFFGPGTRLTVL.

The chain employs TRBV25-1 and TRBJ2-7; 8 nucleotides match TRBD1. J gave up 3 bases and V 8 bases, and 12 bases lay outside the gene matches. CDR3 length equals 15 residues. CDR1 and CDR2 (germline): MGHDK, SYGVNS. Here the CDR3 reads CASAPGGQVIYEQYF. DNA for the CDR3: TGTGCCAGCGCCCCAGGGGGACAGGTAATCTACGAGCAGTACTTC.

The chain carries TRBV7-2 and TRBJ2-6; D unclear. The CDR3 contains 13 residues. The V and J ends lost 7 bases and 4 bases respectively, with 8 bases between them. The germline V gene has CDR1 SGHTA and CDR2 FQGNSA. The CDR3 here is CASTLSGANVLTF. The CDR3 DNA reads TGTGCCAGCACTTTATCCGGGGCCAACGTCCTGACTTTC. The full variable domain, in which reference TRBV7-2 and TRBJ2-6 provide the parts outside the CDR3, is GAGVSQSPSNKVTEKGKDVELRCDPISGHTALYWYRQSLGQGLEFLIYFQGNSAPDKSGLPSDRFSAERTGGSVSTLTIQRTQQEDSAVYLCASTLSGANVLTFGAGSRLTVL.

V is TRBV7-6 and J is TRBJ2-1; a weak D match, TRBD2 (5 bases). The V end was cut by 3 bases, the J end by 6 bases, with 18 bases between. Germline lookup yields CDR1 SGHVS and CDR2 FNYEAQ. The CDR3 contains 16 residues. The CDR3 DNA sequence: TGTGCCAGCAGCTTTAATCATCAGGACGAGGGCAATGAGCAGTTCTTC. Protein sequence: CASSFNHQDEGNEQFF.

The CDR3 here is CASSLDTAAGTEAFF. As DNA, the CDR3 is TGTGCCAGCAGCCTGGATACGGCGGCGGGGACTGAAGCTTTCTTT. V gene TRBV7-8 combines with J gene TRBJ1-1; unclear D gene. The CDR3 length is 15 residues. The V gene lost 5 bases and the J gene lost 5 bases, with 18 bases spanning the gap. Germline-derived CDR1 and CDR2 are SGHVS and FQNEAQ.

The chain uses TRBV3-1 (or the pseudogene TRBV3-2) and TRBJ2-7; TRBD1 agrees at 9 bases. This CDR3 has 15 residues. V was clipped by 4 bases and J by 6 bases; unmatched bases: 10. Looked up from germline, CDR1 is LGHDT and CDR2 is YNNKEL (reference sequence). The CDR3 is CASSPSGQGKAEQYF. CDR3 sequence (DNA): TGTGCCAGCAGCCCCTCGGGACAGGGAAAGGCCGAGCAGTACTTC.

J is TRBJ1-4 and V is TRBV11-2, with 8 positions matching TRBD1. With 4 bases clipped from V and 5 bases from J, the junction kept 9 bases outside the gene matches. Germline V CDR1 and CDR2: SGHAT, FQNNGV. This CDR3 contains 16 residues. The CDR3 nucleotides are TGTGCCAGCAGCTCTCCGGACAGGGCCCTAAATGAAAAACTGTTTTTT. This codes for CASSSPDRALNEKLFF.

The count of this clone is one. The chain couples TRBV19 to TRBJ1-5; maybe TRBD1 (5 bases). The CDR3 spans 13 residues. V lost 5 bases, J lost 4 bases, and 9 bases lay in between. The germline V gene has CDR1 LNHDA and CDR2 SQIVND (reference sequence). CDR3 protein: CASSLQVNQPQHF. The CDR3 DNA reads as TGTGCCAGTAGTTTACAGGTTAATCAGCCCCAGCATTTT.

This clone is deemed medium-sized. The chain's CDR3 is CASSLGWQGEQYF. In DNA, the CDR3 is TGTGCCAGCAGCTTGGGGTGGCAGGGCGAGCAGTACTTC. This chain links TRBV5-5 with TRBJ2-7; D possibly corresponds to TRBD1 (5 bases). The germline gives CDR1 SGHKS, CDR2 YYEKEE (reference sequence). The ends were cut back, 0 bases at V and 6 bases at J, with 10 bases in the middle. CDR3 length equals 13 residues.

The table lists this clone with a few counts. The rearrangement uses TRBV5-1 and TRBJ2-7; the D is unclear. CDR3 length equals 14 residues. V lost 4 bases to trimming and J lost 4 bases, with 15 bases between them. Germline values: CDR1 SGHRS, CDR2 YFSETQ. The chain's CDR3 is CASSLPTETYEQYF. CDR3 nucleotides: TGCGCCAGCAGCCTCCCGACTGAGACTTACGAGCAGTACTTC.

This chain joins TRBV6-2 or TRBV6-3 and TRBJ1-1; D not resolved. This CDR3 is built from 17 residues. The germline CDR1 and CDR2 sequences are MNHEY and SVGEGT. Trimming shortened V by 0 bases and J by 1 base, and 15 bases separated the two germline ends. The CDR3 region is CASSYSTWRRSNTEAFF. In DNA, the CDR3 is TGTGCCAGCAGTTACTCGACTTGGCGACGGTCGAACACTGAAGCTTTCTTT.

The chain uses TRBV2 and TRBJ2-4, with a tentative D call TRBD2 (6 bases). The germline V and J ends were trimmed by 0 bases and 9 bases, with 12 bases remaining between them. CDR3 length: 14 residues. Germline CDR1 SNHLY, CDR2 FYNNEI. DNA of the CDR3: TGTGCCAGCAGTGAAGCGGGGGGTTCTGGCATTCAGTACTTC. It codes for CASSEAGGSGIQYF.

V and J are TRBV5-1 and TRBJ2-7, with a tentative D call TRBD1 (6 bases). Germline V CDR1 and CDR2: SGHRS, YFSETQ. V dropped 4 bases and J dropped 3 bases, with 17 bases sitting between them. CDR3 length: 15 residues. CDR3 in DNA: TGCGCCAGCAGCAATACAGGGAATATAGGCTACGAGCAGTACTTC. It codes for CASSNTGNIGYEQYF.

CDR3 protein: CASSPKGPWTGSTDTQYF. CDR3 sequence (DNA): TGTGCCAGCAGCCCTAAGGGACCATGGACAGGCAGCACAGATACGCAGTATTTT. The chain combines TRBV6-2 or TRBV6-3 with TRBJ2-3, with 7 bases fitting TRBD1. Losses at the gene ends were 6 bases for V and 0 bases for J; bases not matched to a gene: 15. The CDR3 length is 18 residues. Germline-derived CDR1 and CDR2 are MNHEY and SVGEGT.

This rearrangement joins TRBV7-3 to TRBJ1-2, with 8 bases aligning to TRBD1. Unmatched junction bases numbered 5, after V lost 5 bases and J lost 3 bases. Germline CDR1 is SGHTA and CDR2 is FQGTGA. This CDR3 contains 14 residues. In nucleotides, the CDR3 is TGTGCCAGCAGCCCCGGACAGGGTTACTATGGCTACACCTTC. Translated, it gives CASSPGQGYYGYTF.

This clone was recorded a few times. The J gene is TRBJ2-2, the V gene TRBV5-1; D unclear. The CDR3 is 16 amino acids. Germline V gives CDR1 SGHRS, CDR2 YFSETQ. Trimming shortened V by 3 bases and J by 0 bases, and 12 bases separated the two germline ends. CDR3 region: CASSYAQLSNTGELFF. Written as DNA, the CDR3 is TGCGCCAGCAGCTATGCACAGCTATCGAACACCGGGGAGCTGTTTTTT. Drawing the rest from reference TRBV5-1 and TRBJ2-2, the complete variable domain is KAGVTQTPRYLIKTRGQQVTLSCSPISGHRSVSWYQQTPGQGLQFLFEYFSETQRNKGNFPGRFSGRQFSNSRSEMNVSTLELGDSALYLCASSYAQLSNTGELFFGEGSRLTVL.

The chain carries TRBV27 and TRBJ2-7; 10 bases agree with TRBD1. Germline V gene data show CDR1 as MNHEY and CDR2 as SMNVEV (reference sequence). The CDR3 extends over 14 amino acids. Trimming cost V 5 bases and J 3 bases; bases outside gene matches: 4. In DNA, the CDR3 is TGTGCCAGCAGTCCCGGGACAGGGGTCTACGAGCAGTACTTC. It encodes CASSPGTGVYEQYF.

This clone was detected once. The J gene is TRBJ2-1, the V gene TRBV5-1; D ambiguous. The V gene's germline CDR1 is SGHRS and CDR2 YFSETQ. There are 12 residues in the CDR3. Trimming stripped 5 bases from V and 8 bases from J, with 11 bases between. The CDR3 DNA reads TGCGCCAGCAGTTATAGTTCGTATGAGCAGTTCTTC. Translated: CASSYSSYEQFF.

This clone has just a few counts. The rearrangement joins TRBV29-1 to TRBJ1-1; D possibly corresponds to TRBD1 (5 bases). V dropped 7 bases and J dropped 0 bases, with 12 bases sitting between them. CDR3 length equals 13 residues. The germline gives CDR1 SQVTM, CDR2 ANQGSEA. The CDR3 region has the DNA TGCAGCGCTCGGACGGACATGAACACTGAAGCTTTCTTT. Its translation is CSARTDMNTEAFF.

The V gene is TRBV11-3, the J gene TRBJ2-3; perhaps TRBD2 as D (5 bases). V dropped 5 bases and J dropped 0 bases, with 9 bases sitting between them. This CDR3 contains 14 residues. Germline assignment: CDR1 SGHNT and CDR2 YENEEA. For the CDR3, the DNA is TGTGCCAGCAGCCCCGGACTTAGCACAGATACGCAGTATTTT. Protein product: CASSPGLSTDTQYF. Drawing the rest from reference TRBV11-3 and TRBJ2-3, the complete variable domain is EAGVVQSPRYKIIEKKQPVAFWCNPISGHNTLYWYLQNLGQGPELLIRYENEEAVDDSQLPKDRFSAERLKGVDSTLKIQPAELGDSAVYLCASSPGLSTDTQYFGPGTRLTVL.

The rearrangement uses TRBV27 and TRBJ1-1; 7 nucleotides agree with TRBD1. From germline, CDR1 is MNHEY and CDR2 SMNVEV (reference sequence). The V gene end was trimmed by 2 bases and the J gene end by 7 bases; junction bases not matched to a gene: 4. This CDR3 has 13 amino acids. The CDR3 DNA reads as TGTGCCAGCAGTTTACGAGGGGGCGGTGAAGCTTTCTTT. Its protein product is CASSLRGGGEAFF.

The CDR3 protein is CAIRGQPQETQYF. DNA for the CDR3: TGTGCCATCAGGGGACAGCCACAAGAGACCCAGTACTTC. This chain connects TRBV10-3 to TRBJ2-5; 7 nucleotides align to TRBD1. CDR1 is ENHRY and CDR2 is SYGVKD in the germline V gene. CDR3 length: 13 residues. V gave up 6 bases and J gave up 2 bases; unmatched junction bases: 3.

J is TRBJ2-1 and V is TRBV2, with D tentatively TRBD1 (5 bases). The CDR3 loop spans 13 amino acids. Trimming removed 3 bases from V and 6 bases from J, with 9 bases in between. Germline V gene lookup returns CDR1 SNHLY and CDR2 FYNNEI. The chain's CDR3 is CASSDGQGNEQFF. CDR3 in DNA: TGTGCCAGCAGTGACGGGCAGGGCAATGAGCAGTTCTTC.

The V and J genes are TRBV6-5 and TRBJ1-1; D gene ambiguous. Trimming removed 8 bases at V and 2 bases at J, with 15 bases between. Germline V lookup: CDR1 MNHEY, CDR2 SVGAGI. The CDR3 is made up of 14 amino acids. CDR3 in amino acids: CASSNSGGNTEAFF. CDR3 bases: TGTGCCAGCTCCAACAGTGGTGGAAACACTGAAGCTTTCTTT.

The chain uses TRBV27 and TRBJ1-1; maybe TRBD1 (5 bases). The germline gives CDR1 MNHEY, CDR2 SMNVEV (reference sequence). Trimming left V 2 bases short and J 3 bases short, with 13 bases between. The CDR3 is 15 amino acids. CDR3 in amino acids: CASSLRPQAHTEAFF. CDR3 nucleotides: TGTGCCAGCAGTTTAAGGCCACAGGCCCACACTGAAGCTTTCTTT.

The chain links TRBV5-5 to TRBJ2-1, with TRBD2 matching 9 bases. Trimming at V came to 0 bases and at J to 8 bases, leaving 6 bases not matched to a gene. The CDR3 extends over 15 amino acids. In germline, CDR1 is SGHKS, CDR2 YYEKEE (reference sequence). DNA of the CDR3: TGTGCCAGCAGCTTGGGACTAGCGGTGGAGTATGAGCAGTTCTTC. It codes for CASSLGLAVEYEQFF.

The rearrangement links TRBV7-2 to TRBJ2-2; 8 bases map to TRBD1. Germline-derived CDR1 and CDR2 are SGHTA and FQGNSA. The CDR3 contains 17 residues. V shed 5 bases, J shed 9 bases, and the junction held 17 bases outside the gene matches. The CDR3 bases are TGTGCCAGCAGCCTTATCTCCGCGGGCAGGGGGCTCCGGGAGCTGTTTTTT. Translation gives CASSLISAGRGLRELFF. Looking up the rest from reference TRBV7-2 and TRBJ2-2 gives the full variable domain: GAGVSQSPSNKVTEKGKDVELRCDPISGHTALYWYRQSLGQGLEFLIYFQGNSAPDKSGLPSDRFSAERTGGSVSTLTIQRTQQEDSAVYLCASSLISAGRGLRELFFGEGSRLTVL.

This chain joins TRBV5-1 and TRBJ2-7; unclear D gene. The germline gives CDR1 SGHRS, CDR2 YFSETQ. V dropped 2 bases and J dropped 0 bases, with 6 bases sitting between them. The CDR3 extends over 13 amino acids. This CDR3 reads CASSFPYSYEQYF. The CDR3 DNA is TGCGCCAGCAGCTTCCCCTACTCCTACGAGCAGTACTTC.

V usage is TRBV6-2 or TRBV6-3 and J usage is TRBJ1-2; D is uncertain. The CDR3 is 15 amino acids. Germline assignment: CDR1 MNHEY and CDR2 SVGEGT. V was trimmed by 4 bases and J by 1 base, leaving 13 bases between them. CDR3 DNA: TGTGCCAGCAGTTTGGCAAACCCCATTAACTATGGCTACACCTTC. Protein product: CASSLANPINYGYTF.